The sequence of this T cell receptor beta chain was determined in a study of blood T cell repertoires in COVID-19. Whole-study context: Italy, Spain and the United States were the sources of the convalescent and acute COVID-19 samples. T cells, B-cell-depleted T cells, or PBMCs provided the cDNA or gDNA that served as material.

Germline CDR1 reads SGHRS; CDR2 reads YFSETQ. The CDR3 totals 16 residues. Trimming cost V 0 bases and J 2 bases; bases outside gene matches: 4. In the study's own analysis: How many nucleated cells were present was estimated from reference gene primer amplification. The table came from immunoSEQ multiplex PCR; TCRdb's copy has only in-frame clones and leaves some out. That table supplies the V and J calls and clone size; D and trimming were determined from the DNA. The sample holds several thousand clones, 86% seen once. Sample: peripheral blood. This TCR was recovered from a human donor in a cohort sampled during active COVID-19. V is TRBV5-1 and J is TRBJ2-3; TRBD2 matches 9 bases. CDR3 protein: CASSLAASGVTDTQYF. In DNA form, the CDR3 reads TGCGCCAGCAGCTTGGCCGCTAGCGGGGTCACAGATACGCAGTATTTT.